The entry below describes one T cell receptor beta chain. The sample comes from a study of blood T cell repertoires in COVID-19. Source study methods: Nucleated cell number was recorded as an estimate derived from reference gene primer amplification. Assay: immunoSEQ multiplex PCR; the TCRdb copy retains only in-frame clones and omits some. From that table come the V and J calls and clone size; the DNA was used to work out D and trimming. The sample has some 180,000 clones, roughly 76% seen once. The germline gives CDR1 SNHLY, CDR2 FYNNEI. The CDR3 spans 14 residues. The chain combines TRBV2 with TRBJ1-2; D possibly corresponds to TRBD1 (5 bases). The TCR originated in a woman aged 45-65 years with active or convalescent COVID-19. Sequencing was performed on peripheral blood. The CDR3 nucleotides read TGTGGCACGCAGCGGGAGGGCGGGACCTATGGCTACACCTTC. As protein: CGTQREGGTYGYTF.